This TCR beta chain is drawn from a study of blood T cells in healthy people across ages. This clonotype has a count of ten or more. PCR was performed a second time for roughly 7 to 12 cycles using a sample-barcoded 5' primer and a J-beta primer mix. One entry per CDR3 protein, called by TCRdb with MiXCR from the 5' RACE reads. Seen here are about 1.5 million distinct CDR3 sequences, 40% to 45% observed once, and the top ten hold less than 5%. The CDR3 loop spans 14 amino acids. Trimming removed 8 bases from V and 2 bases from J; junction bases left unmatched: 8. Germline values: CDR1 SQVTM, CDR2 ANQGSEA.

J is TRBJ1-2 and V is TRBV29-1; TRBD1 aligns across 10 bases. The TCR was taken from a woman aged 18-35 years in good health. Sequenced sample: blood. The CDR3 DNA sequence: TGCAGCAGCCGGGACAGGGGCCCCAACTATGGCTACACCTTC. Translated, it gives CSSRDRGPNYGYTF.